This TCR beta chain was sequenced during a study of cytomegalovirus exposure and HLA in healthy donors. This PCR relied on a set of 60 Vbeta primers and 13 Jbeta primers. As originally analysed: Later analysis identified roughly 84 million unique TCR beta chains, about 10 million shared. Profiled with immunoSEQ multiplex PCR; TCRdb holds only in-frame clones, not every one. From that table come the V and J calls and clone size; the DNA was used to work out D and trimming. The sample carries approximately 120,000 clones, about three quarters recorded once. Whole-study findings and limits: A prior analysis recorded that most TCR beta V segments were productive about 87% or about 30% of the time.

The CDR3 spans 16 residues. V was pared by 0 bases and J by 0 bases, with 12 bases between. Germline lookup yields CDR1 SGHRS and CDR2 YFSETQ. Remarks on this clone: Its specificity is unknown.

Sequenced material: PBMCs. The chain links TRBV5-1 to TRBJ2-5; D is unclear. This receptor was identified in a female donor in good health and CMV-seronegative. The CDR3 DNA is TGCGCCAGCAGCTTGGTTAAACAGAGCTACCAAGAGACCCAGTACTTC. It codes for CASSLVKQSYQETQYF.